The source of this T cell receptor (beta chain) is a study of blood T cell repertoires in COVID-19. Study summary: The samples span acute and convalescent COVID-19 from the United States, Italy and Spain.

V was cut by 3 bases and J by 8 bases, with 10 bases left in between. This CDR3 comprises 13 residues. Germline V CDR1 and CDR2: SNHLY, FYNNEI. Participants were placed into cohorts based on the clinical history they reported. The repertoire was sequenced with immunoSEQ multiplex PCR; TCRdb's copy has only in-frame clones and lacks some. The sample consists of a few hundred thousand clones, roughly 88% of them appearing once. The clonotype originates from a woman in her 30s who had recovered from COVID-19. The sequenced sample consisted of PBMCs or T cells enriched from blood (not recorded which). The V gene is TRBV2, the J gene TRBJ1-4, with D possibly being TRBD1 (5 bases). The DNA of the CDR3 is TGTGCCAGCAGTGAGGCGGACAAAGAAAAACTGTTTTTT. Translated, it gives CASSEADKEKLFF.